This paragraph covers one TCR beta chain sequence. These data belong to a study of cytomegalovirus exposure and HLA in healthy donors. The PCR made use of 60 Vbeta and 13 Jbeta primers. Method: immunoSEQ multiplex PCR; TCRdb's copy keeps in-frame clones and lacks some. The sample records about 160,000 clones, around three quarters being singletons. The CDR3 is 14 amino acids. The V gene lost 0 bases and the J gene lost 7 bases, with 13 bases spanning the gap. Germline loops: CDR1 MNHNS, CDR2 SASEGT. The specimen sequenced was PBMCs. The V and J genes are TRBV6-1 and TRBJ2-7, with a weak D call TRBD1 (5 bases). The TCR was taken from a man between 35 and 55 years old in good health and CMV-seropositive. The DNA for the CDR3 is TGTGCCAGCAGTGAAGCGGGGCGCTCCCAAGAGCAGTACTTC. It yields the protein CASSEAGRSQEQYF.